Each of the 18 T cell receptor beta chains below was sequenced from the same sample in a study of cytomegalovirus exposure and HLA in healthy donors. 60 Vbeta and 13 Jbeta primers were used in PCR. Clones were sequenced by immunoSEQ multiplex PCR, and TCRdb holds only the in-frame ones, with some missing. With approximately 140,000 clones in the sample, the ten largest clones hold 2% to 2.5%. Sequencing was performed on PBMCs. These TCRs come from a woman aged 18-29 years in good health and CMV-seronegative.

The chain recombines TRBV7-2 with TRBJ1-1; 11 bases match TRBD1. V was clipped by 5 bases and J by 1 base; unmatched bases: 3. The CDR3 is 15 amino acids. Germline values: CDR1 SGHTA, CDR2 FQGNSA. CDR3 in amino acids: CASSGQGARNTEAFF. Here the CDR3 DNA reads TGTGCCAGCAGCGGACAGGGGGCAAGGAACACTGAAGCTTTCTTT. The full variable domain, in which reference TRBV7-2 and TRBJ1-1 provide the parts outside the CDR3, is GAGVSQSPSNKVTEKGKDVELRCDPISGHTALYWYRQSLGQGLEFLIYFQGNSAPDKSGLPSDRFSAERTGGSVSTLTIQRTQQEDSAVYLCASSGQGARNTEAFFGQGTRLTVV.

The gene calls are TRBV7-3 and TRBJ2-7, with 9 bases fitting TRBD2. Germline V CDR1 and CDR2: SGHTA, FQGTGA. This CDR3 spans 14 amino acids. V dropped 1 base and J dropped 3; count of bases not matched to a gene: 1. Here the CDR3 reads CASSLNSGSYEQYF. The DNA for the CDR3 is TGTGCCAGCAGCTTAAATAGCGGGAGCTACGAGCAGTACTTC.

V and J are TRBV6-5 and TRBJ2-1, with a weak D call TRBD1 (7 bases). V was shortened by 4 bases and J by 9 bases, with 19 bases between the two germline ends. CDR1 and CDR2 from the germline V gene are MNHEY and SVGAGI. The CDR3 is 15 amino acids. CDR3 in amino acids: CASSFQEGARVEQFF. DNA of the CDR3: TGTGCCAGCAGTTTTCAGGAGGGGGCCCGAGTTGAGCAGTTCTTC.

The chain uses TRBV29-1 and TRBJ2-7; 9 nucleotides align to TRBD2. Per the germline V gene, CDR1 is SQVTM and CDR2 is ANQGSEA. With V trimmed by 6 bases and J by 4 bases, 7 bases remained unmatched. The CDR3 spans 13 residues. DNA for the CDR3: TGCAGCGTCAGGACTAGCGACGTTTACGAGCAGTACTTC. The encoded protein is CSVRTSDVYEQYF.

The chain employs TRBV30 and TRBJ2-1, with 9 nucleotides matching TRBD2. Looked up from germline, CDR1 is GTSNPN and CDR2 is SVGIG (reference sequence). Trimming at V came to 0 bases and at J to 4 bases, leaving 4 bases not matched to a gene. CDR3 length: 15 residues. The CDR3 here is CAWSVSLAGYNEQFF. The CDR3 DNA sequence: TGTGCCTGGAGTGTAAGCCTAGCGGGGTACAATGAGCAGTTCTTC.

In DNA form, the CDR3 reads TGTGCCAGTTCCGGGATTGTCTATGGCTACACCTTC. Protein: CASSGIVYGYTF. This chain connects TRBV19 to TRBJ1-2, with unresolved D. The germline V gene has CDR1 LNHDA and CDR2 SQIVND (reference sequence). V was cut by 8 bases and J by 4 bases, with 11 bases left in between. The length of the CDR3 is 12 residues.

The rearrangement joins TRBV15 to TRBJ2-7, with TRBD2 matching 15 bases. The ends lost 3 bases at V and 3 bases at J; junction bases unmatched: 12. Germline V gene lookup returns CDR1 LNHNV and CDR2 YYDKDF (reference sequence). There are 19 residues in the CDR3. CDR3 in amino acids: CATSSDKGLAGGRGYEQYV. The CDR3, as DNA: TGTGCCACCAGCAGTGATAAGGGACTAGCGGGAGGACGTGGCTACGAGCAGTACGTC.

The chain links TRBV5-1 to TRBJ2-5; D ambiguous. CDR1 is SGHRS and CDR2 is YFSETQ in the germline V gene. Trimming shortened V by 2 bases and J by 0 bases, and 5 bases separated the two germline ends. The CDR3 runs to 13 residues. CDR3 nucleotides: TGCGCCAGCAGCTTTCTGTACCAAGAGACCCAGTACTTC. Protein: CASSFLYQETQYF.

The chain is built from TRBV4-2 and TRBJ2-1, with 11 positions matching TRBD2. V lost 4 bases and J lost 0; bases outside the gene matches: 5. The germline V gene has CDR1 LGHNA and CDR2 YNFKEQ. The CDR3 loop spans 17 amino acids. This chain's CDR3 is CASSLGTSGSSYNEQFF. The CDR3 region has the DNA TGTGCCAGCAGCCTCGGGACTAGCGGAAGCTCCTACAATGAGCAGTTCTTC.

The chain combines TRBV5-6 with TRBJ1-3; D uncertain. There are 14 residues in the CDR3. V lost 0 bases and J lost 4, with 8 bases in between. CDR1 is SGHDT and CDR2 is YYEEEE in the germline V gene. CDR3 nucleotides: TGTGCCAGCAGCTTGGGACTTACCGGAAACACCATATATTTT. Its protein is CASSLGLTGNTIYF. Combining the CDR3 with reference TRBV5-6 and TRBJ1-3 gives the whole variable domain DAGVTQSPTHLIKTRGQQVTLRCSPKSGHDTVSWYQQALGQGPQFIFQYYEEEERQRGNFPDRFSGHQFPNYSSELNVNALLLGDSALYLCASSLGLTGNTIYFGEGSWLTVV.

The chain has TRBV28 and TRBJ1-2; no definite D call. The CDR3 length is 13 residues. The ends were cut back, 6 bases at V and 1 base at J, with 9 bases in the middle. Germline V gives CDR1 MDHEN, CDR2 SYDVKM. CDR3 DNA sequence: TGTGCCAGCAGCCCGACAATTAACTATGGCTACACCTTC. Its protein product is CASSPTINYGYTF.

The chain joins TRBV9 to TRBJ1-5, with no clear D. CDR3 length equals 15 residues. From germline, CDR1 is SGDLS and CDR2 YYNGEE. The germline V and J ends were trimmed by 3 bases and 0 bases, with 10 bases remaining between them. This CDR3 reads CASSADAGSNQPQHF. CDR3 DNA: TGTGCCAGCAGCGCTGATGCGGGTAGCAATCAGCCCCAGCATTTT. The whole variable domain, remainder taken from reference TRBV9 and TRBJ1-5, is DSGVTQTPKHLITATGQRVTLRCSPRSGDLSVYWYQQSLDQGLQFLIQYYNGEERAKGNILERFSAQQFPDLHSELNLSSLELGDSALYFCASSADAGSNQPQHFGDGTRLSIL.

CDR3 sequence (DNA): TGTGCCAGCAGTCTAGCGGGAGGGGACAATGAGCAGTTCTTC. Amino acids: CASSLAGGDNEQFF. V and J are TRBV6-4 and TRBJ2-1, with TRBD2 identical over 12 bases. V was clipped by 5 bases and J by 5 bases; unmatched bases: 1. Germline V gives CDR1 MRHNA, CDR2 SNTAGT. The CDR3 covers 14 residues.

This chain joins TRBV28 and TRBJ2-7; perhaps TRBD1 as D (5 bases). The CDR3 is 14 residues long. Trimming took off 5 bases at V and 4 bases at J, with 15 bases between the two ends. Germline loops: CDR1 MDHEN, CDR2 SYDVKM. CDR3 nucleotides: TGTGCCAGCAGTCCTAATATGCAGGGTTACGAGCAGTACTTC. This encodes CASSPNMQGYEQYF.

This chain links TRBV10-1 with TRBJ1-2, with D perhaps TRBD1 (6 bases). Trimming pared 7 bases from V and 4 bases from J, leaving 13 bases between. CDR1 and CDR2 (germline): WNHNN, SYGVQD (reference sequence). The length of the CDR3 is 13 residues. This chain's CDR3 is CASNRECGYGYTF. The CDR3 region has the DNA TGCGCCAGCAACAGGGAATGCGGCTATGGCTACACCTTC.

The CDR3 DNA reads as TGCGCCAGCAGCCAAGGGAGGGCTGAGCAGTTCTTC. It yields the protein CASSQGRAEQFF. The rearrangement joins TRBV4-3 to TRBJ2-1; perhaps TRBD2 as D (6 bases). Germline assignment: CDR1 LGHNA and CDR2 YSLEER. V lost 1 base, J lost 9 bases, and 7 bases lay in between. CDR3 length: 12 amino acids.

The V and J genes are TRBV19 and TRBJ2-1, with 8 bases identical to TRBD1. Germline CDR1 LNHDA, CDR2 SQIVND (reference sequence). This CDR3 is built from 14 residues. V lost 3 bases and J lost 3; bases outside the gene matches: 1. CDR3 in amino acids: CASSITGGYNEQFF. The CDR3 DNA reads as TGTGCCAGTAGTATTACAGGGGGCTACAATGAGCAGTTCTTC.

V is TRBV19 and J is TRBJ2-2; TRBD2 agrees at 7 bases. Germline CDR1 and CDR2: LNHDA and SQIVND (reference sequence). This CDR3 spans 16 amino acids. The V segment lost 5 bases and the J segment 2 bases; nucleotides outside the gene matches: 8. The CDR3 DNA sequence: TGTGCCAGTAGTCCCGGGTCTAGCGGTAACACCGGGGAGCTGTTTTTT. Translated, it gives CASSPGSSGNTGELFF.